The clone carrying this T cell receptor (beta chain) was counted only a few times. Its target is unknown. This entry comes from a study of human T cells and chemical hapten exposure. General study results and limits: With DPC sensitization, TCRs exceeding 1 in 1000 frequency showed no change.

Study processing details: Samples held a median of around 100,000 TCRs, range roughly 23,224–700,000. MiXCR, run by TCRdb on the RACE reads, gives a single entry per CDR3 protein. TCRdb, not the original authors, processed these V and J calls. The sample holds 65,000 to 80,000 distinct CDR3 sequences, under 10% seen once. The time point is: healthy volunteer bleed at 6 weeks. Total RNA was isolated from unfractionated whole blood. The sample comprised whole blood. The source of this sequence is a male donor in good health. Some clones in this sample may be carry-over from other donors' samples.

CDR3 sequence reads: CASSYPETRPEAFF. The CDR3 DNA reads as TGTGCCAGCAGTTACCCAGAGACACGGCCTGAAGCTTTCTTT. This chain links TRBV6-6 with TRBJ1-1; D uncertain. This CDR3 has 14 residues. Trimming cost V 2 bases and J 6 bases, with 13 bases left between them. The germline V gene encodes CDR1 MNHNY and CDR2 SVGAGI (reference sequence).